The clone carrying this T cell receptor (beta chain) was detected many times. Its antigen is unknown. CDR1 is SGDLS and CDR2 is YYNGEE in the germline V gene. The CDR3 has 14 amino acids. V lost 7 bases to trimming and J lost 3 bases; unmatched junction nucleotides: 8. Generation of TCR cDNA used 5'RACE template switching (which added a universal primer site and UMIs). From the 5' RACE reads, TCRdb called clonotypes with MiXCR, one entry per CDR3 protein. The sample lists under 100,000 distinct CDR3 sequences; around 5.5% were seen once. The data originate from a study of T cells after yellow fever vaccination. Regarding the study as a whole: Most primary-vaccination clones recurred post-booster (roughly 97% CD4, roughly 87% CD8). It was a weaker secondary response, yet one that peaked faster, at day 5 versus 15.

This chain uses TRBV9 with TRBJ2-3; 7 bases line up with TRBD2. The input for sequencing was CD8+ T cells sorted from PBMCs, taken 10 days after the yellow fever booster vaccination. This clonotype originated in a man younger than 30 who received the YFV17D yellow fever vaccine. The CDR3 nucleotides read TGTGCCAGCTCCGAGGGCGGGGGTACAGATACGCAGTATTTT. This sequence encodes CASSEGGGTDTQYF.